These T cell receptor beta chains were read from a single sample in a study of blood T cell repertoires in COVID-19. The protocol was immunoSEQ multiplex PCR, while the TCRdb copy is restricted to in-frame clones and leaves out a portion. This sample has about 88,000 clones; 90% occur once, and the top ten carry 1.5% to 2%. What was sequenced was peripheral blood. These receptors came from a man aged 55 to 70 with acute or convalescent COVID-19. Both conserved end residues are part of each CDR3. Each record gives: V gene, J gene, D gene, CDR3 protein. A D gene is named only where the DNA matches it firmly.

TRBV10-3	TRBJ2-4	TRBD2	CAISESEGGGKYF
TRBV18	TRBJ2-2	TRBD1	CASSPPAGGPSTGELFF
TRBV5-1	TRBJ2-1	TRBD2	CASSLGLAGTNEQFF
TRBV5-1	TRBJ2-1	.	CASSLVGTEYNEQFF
TRBV15	TRBJ1-5	.	CATSHLSNQPQHF
TRBV19	TRBJ2-7	TRBD2	CASSSASGLYEQYF
TRBV2	TRBJ2-1	TRBD2	CASRAGTSANEQFF
TRBV18	TRBJ1-1	.	CASSPRTDTTEAFF
TRBV19	TRBJ1-2	.	CASSILGARRGYTF
TRBV4-3	TRBJ2-1	TRBD1	CASSRLTGNGDEQFF
TRBV7-9	TRBJ1-6	.	CASSLEGDKPLHF
TRBV14	TRBJ2-1	TRBD2	CASSLRGGASGISSYNEQFF
TRBV28	TRBJ1-4	TRBD1	CASSQMTGDNEKLFF
TRBV19	TRBJ2-7	TRBD2	CASSPIAGVSYEQYF
TRBV6-2/TRBV6-3	TRBJ2-1	.	CASSSPIQMSNEQFF
TRBV7-8	TRBJ1-5	.	CASSLGVGGGNQPQHF
TRBV3-1/TRBV3-2	TRBJ2-1	.	CASSLAGGDRVMEQFF
TRBV4-2	TRBJ2-1	TRBD2	CASSQVGSSGRNEQFF
TRBV5-1	TRBJ2-1	TRBD2	CASSRTSGTQGGNEQFF
TRBV19	TRBJ2-3	.	CASRQGPDTQYF
TRBV10-2	TRBJ2-7	.	CASSDGSEQYF
TRBV2	TRBJ2-7	.	CASTQGGGYYEQYF
TRBV7-2	TRBJ2-1	TRBD2	CASSSSGRDNEQFF
TRBV3-1/TRBV3-2	TRBJ2-7	.	CASSQDTARGDEQYF
TRBV7-9	TRBJ1-2	TRBD1	CASSLAGQLYGYTF
TRBV5-1	TRBJ2-1	TRBD2	CASSLAQLEEASGLQEQFF
TRBV24-1	TRBJ1-1	.	CATSDPVGGEAFF
TRBV5-1	TRBJ1-4	TRBD1	CASSTGVGANEKLFF
TRBV27	TRBJ2-3	.	CASSFLATSTDTQYF
TRBV7-9	TRBJ2-2	TRBD2	CTLSGSRLTGELFF
TRBV2	TRBJ1-4	.	CASSEISTNEKLFF
TRBV7-2	TRBJ2-5	.	CASSLGEALGRETQYF
TRBV7-2	TRBJ2-3	TRBD2	CASSSSGGGETDTQYF
TRBV5-1	TRBJ1-3	.	CASSFGDLGNTIYF
TRBV4-3	TRBJ1-2	.	CASSQIGQGYTF
TRBV7-8	TRBJ1-1	TRBD1	CASSSTGVTEAFF
TRBV7-2	TRBJ1-5	TRBD1	CASSLAGGAGNQPQHF
TRBV6-5	TRBJ2-7	TRBD2	CASSSPGGEGYEQYF
TRBV4-2	TRBJ2-7	TRBD1	CASSQEREQGAYEQYF
TRBV28	TRBJ1-2	TRBD1	CASSSGTAYGYTF
TRBV27	TRBJ2-7	TRBD2	CASSDSGGLSYEQYF
TRBV28	TRBJ2-2	.	CASSQTQGIRTGELFF
TRBV11-3	TRBJ2-5	TRBD1	CASSSPGAGGPQETQYF
TRBV5-4	TRBJ2-5	.	CASSPRTNLEETQYF
TRBV19	TRBJ2-1	TRBD2	CASSIGGLGVYDEQFF
TRBV11-1	TRBJ2-7	.	CASSGRRYEQYF
TRBV5-1	TRBJ1-2	TRBD1	CASSLAPARGPEPGEGYTF
TRBV5-4	TRBJ2-2	TRBD2	CASSRYPTSGSNTGELFF
TRBV10-3	TRBJ1-1	.	CAISDPDRRMNTEAFF
TRBV18	TRBJ2-5	TRBD2	CASSPLAGEETQYF
TRBV27	TRBJ1-5	TRBD1	CASSRQGFDNQPQHF
TRBV4-3	TRBJ1-2	TRBD1	CASSQEQETGDYGYTF
TRBV27	TRBJ1-1	TRBD1	CASSRRQGFSLEAFF